This entry is about one TCR beta chain. This sample was included in a study of blood T cell repertoires in COVID-19. Only in-frame clones appear in the TCRdb table, and some are missing; sequencing was by immunoSEQ multiplex PCR. The data show 400,000 or so clones, approximately 90% seen once. The material sequenced was peripheral blood. This TCR derives from a man aged 18 to 29 with COVID-19, enrolled during active disease.

The chain's CDR3 is CASSLNTGVNTEAFF. For the CDR3, the DNA is TGTGCCAGCAGCCTCAATACAGGGGTGAACACTGAAGCTTTCTTT. This chain joins TRBV6-2 or TRBV6-3 and TRBJ1-1, with 7 bases identical to TRBD1. Trimming at V came to 6 bases and at J to 0 bases, leaving 7 bases not matched to a gene. This CDR3 contains 15 residues. CDR1 and CDR2 (germline): MNHEY, SVGEGT.